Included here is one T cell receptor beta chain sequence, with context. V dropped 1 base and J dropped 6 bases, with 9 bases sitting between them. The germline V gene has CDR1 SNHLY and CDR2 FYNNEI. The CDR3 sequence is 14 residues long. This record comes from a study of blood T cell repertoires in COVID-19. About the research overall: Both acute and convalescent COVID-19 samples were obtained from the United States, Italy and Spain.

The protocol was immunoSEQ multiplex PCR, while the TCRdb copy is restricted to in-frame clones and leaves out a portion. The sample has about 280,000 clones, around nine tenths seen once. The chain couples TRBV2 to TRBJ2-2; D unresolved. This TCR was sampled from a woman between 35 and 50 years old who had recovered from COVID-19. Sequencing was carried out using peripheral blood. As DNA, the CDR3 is TGTGCCAGCAGTGAAGGGCTAGACCCCGGGGAGCTGTTTTTT. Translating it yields CASSEGLDPGELFF.